This TCR beta chain was observed in a study of T cells in Graves' hyperthyroidism and ophthalmopathy. Together with thyroid ultrasound, orbital computed tomography, serum thyroxine and TRAb, clinical symptoms were used for diagnoses. RNA transcripts served as the template for amplifying TCR beta CDR3 regions. With the HTBI primer set, the TCR CDR3 went through a first round of RT-PCR. TCRdb re-called the multiplex PCR reads through MiXCR, storing one row per CDR3 protein. The sample shows 400,000 or so distinct CDR3 sequences, roughly 15% of them seen only once. The V segment lost 5 bases and the J segment 5 bases; nucleotides outside the gene matches: 7. The CDR3 contains 14 residues. The germline CDR1 and CDR2 sequences are MNHNS and SASEGT. Ten or more counts support this clonotype.

The V and J genes are TRBV6-1 and TRBJ2-7, with 9 bases identical to TRBD1. Sample: blood. The receptor comes from a woman aged 60-70 years with Graves' ophthalmopathy. The CDR3 sequence: CASSTGTGINEQYF. CDR3 in DNA: TGTGCCAGCAGTACAGGGACAGGGATCAACGAGCAGTACTTC.